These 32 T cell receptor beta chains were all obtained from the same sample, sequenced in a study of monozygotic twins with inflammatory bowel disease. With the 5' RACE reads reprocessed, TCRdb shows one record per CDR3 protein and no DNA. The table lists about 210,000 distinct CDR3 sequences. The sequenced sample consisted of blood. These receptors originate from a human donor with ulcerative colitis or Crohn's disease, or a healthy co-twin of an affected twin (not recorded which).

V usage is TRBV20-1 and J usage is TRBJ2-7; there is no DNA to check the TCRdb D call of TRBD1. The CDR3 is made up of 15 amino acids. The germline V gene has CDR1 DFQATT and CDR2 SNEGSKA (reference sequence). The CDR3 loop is CSAISSGIGRYEQYF.

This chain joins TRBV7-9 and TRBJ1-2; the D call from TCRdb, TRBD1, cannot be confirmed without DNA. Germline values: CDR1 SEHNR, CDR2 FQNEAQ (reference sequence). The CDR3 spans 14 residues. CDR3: CASSSGQGDVGYTF.

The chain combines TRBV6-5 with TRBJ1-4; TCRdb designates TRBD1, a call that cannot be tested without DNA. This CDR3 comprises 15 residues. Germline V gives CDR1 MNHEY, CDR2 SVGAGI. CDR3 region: CASSYGGTGIQKLFF.

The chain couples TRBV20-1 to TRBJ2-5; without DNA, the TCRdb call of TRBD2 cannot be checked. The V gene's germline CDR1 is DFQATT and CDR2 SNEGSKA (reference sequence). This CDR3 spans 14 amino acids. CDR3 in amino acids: CSARRGLAGETQYF.

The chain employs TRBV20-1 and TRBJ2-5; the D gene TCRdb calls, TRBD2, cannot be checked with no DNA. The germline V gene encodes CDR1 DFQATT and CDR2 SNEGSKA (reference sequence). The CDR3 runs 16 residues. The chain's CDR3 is CSARTPGLAGGWTQYF.

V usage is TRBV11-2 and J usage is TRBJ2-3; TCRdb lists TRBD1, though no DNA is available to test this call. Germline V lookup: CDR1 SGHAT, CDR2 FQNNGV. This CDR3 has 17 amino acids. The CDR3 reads CASSPWTGAGNTDTQYF.

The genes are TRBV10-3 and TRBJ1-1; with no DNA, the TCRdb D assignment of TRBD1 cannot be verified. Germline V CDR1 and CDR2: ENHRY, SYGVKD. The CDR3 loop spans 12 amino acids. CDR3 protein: CASRTGETEAFF.

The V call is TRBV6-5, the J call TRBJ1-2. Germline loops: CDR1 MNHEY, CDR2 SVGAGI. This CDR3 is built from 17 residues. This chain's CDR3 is CASSYSWAEGSNYGYTF.

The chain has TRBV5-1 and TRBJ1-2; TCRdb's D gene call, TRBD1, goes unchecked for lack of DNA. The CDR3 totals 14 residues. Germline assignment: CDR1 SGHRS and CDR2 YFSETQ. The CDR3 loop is CASSLEVTGDGYTF.

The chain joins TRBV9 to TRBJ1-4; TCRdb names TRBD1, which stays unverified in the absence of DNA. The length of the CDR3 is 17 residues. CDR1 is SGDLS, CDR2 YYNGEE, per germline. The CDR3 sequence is CASSVAGGSGTNEKLFF.

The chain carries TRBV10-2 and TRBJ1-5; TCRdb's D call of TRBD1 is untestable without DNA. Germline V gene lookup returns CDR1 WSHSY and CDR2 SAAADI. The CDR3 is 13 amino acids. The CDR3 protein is CASRDRETQPQHF.

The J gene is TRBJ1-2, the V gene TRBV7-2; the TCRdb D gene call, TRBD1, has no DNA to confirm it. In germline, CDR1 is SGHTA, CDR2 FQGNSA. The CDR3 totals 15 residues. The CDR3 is CASSLGQGQTYGYTF.

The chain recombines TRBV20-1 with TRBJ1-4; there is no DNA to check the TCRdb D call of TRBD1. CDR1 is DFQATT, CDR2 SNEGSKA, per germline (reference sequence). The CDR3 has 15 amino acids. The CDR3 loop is CSAHKRTATNEKLFF.

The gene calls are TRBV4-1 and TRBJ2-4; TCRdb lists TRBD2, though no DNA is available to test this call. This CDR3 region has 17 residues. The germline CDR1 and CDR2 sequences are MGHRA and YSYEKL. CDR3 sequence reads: CASSQGPNWGGVDIQYF.

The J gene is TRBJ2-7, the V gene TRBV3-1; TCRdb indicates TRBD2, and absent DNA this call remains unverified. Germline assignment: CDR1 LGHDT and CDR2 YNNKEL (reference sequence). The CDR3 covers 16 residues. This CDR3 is CASSQDASGVYYEQYF.

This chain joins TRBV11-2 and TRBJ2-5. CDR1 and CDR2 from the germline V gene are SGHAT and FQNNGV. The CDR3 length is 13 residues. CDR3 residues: CASSWIGEETQYF.

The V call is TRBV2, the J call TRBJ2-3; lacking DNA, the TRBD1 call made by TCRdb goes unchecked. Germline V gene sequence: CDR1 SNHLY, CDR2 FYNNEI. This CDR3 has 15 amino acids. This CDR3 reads CASSEQGGNTDTQYF.

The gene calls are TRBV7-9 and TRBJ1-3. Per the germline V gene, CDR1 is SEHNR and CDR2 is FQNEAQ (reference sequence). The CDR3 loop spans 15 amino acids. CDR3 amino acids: CASSSRGNAGNTIYF.

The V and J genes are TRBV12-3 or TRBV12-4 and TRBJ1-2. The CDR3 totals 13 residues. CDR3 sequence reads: CASTPRGGLGYTF.

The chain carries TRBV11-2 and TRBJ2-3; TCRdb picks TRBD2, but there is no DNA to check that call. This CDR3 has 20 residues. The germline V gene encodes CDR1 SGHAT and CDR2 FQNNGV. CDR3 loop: CASSLGGTSGGKSSTDTQYF.

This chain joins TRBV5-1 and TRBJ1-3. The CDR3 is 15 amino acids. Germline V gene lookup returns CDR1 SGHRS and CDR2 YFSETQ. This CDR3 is CASSLDGSSGNTIYF.

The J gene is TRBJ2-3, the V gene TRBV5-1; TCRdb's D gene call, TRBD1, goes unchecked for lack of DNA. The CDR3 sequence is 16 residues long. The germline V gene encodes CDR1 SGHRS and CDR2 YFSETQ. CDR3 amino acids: CASSLRGGGSADTQYF.

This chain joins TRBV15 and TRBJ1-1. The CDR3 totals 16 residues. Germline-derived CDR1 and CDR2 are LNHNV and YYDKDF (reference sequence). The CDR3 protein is CATSTTVSRSVFGAFF.

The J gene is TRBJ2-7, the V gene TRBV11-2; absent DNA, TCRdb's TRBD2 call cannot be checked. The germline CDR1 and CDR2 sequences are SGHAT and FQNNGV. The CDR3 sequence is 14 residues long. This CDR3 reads CASSFGLALDEQYF.

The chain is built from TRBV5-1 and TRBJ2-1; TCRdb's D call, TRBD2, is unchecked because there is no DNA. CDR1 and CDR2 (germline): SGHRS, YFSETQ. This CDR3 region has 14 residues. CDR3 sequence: CASGTGPPYNEQFF. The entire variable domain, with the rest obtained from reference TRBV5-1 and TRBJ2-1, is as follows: KAGVTQTPRYLIKTRGQQVTLSCSPISGHRSVSWYQQTPGQGLQFLFEYFSETQRNKGNFPGRFSGRQFSNSRSEMNVSTLELGDSALYLCASGTGPPYNEQFFGPGTRLTVL.

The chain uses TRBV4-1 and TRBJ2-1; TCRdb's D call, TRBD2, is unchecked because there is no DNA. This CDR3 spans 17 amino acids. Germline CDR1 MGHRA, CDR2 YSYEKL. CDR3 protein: CASSHAEGLSSYNEQFF.

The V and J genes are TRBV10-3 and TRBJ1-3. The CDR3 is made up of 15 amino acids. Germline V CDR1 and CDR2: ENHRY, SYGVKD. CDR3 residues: CAISESGGSGNTIYF.

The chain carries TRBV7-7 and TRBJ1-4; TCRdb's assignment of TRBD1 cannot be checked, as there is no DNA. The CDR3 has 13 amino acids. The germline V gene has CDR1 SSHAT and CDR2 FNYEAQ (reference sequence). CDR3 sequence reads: CASSIREDEKLFF.

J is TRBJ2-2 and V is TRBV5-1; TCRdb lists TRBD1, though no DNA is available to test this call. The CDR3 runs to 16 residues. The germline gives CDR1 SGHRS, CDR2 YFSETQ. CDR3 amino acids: CASSETGGPGTGELFF.

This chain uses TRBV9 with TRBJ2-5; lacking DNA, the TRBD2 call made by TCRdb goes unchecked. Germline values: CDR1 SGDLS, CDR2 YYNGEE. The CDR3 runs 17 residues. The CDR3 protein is CASSVGAGGPVAETQYF.

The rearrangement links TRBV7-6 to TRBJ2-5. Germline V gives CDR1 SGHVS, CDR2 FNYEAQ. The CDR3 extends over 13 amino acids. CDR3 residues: CASSLVNTETQYF.

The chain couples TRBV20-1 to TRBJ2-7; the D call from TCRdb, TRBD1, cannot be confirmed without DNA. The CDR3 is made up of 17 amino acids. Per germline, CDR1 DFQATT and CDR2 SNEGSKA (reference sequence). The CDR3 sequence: CSARDLAGTGDTYEQYF.